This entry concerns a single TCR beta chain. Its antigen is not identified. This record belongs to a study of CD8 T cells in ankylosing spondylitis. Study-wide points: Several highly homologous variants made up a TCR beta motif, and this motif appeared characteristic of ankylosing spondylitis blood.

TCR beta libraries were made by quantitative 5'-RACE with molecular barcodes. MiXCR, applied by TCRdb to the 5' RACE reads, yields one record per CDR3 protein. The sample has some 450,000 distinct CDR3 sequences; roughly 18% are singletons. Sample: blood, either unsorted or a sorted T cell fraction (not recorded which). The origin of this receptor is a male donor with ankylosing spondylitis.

The CDR3 DNA reads TGTGCCAGCAGCTTAGACACAACCGGGGAGCTGTTTTTT. It is translated as CASSLDTTGELFF. The J gene is TRBJ2-2, the V gene TRBV7-9, with D uncertain. This CDR3 is 13 amino acids long. Trimming took 1 base from V and 5 from J, leaving 5 bases between them. Germline CDR1 is SEHNR and CDR2 is FQNEAQ (reference sequence).